Presented here are 10 T cell receptor beta chains from one specimen sequenced in a study of shared clonotypes between healthy human individuals. Sequencing was performed with immunoSEQ multiplex PCR; in TCRdb, only in-frame clones are kept and a portion is missing. The sample includes a few hundred thousand clones, just over 65% of them seen just once. The sample comprised memory CD4+ T cells sorted from blood. The sample's subset: CD45RA-negative fraction. Receptor source: a man between 25 and 39 years old in good health.

The V gene is TRBV2, the J gene TRBJ2-2; D could derive from TRBD1 or TRBD2 (7 bases each). The V and J ends lost 2 bases and 6 bases respectively, with 16 bases between them. Germline assignment: CDR1 SNHLY and CDR2 FYNNEI. The CDR3 sequence is 16 residues long. The CDR3 region is CASSEPGGQRSGELFF. The CDR3 DNA is TGTGCCAGCAGTGAACCGGGGGGACAGAGATCCGGGGAGCTGTTTTTT.

This clone was picked up a small number of times. The sample holds other DNA sequences that translate to the same CDR3. The chain couples TRBV5-1 to TRBJ2-1, with D perhaps TRBD1 (6 bases). Looked up from germline, CDR1 is SGHRS and CDR2 is YFSETQ. The V and J ends lost 4 bases and 0 bases respectively, with 11 bases between them. CDR3 size: 15 residues. CDR3 sequence (DNA): TGCGCCAGCAGCCTGGAAGGGGGCTCCTACAATGAGCAGTTCTTC. Translation gives CASSLEGGSYNEQFF.

The chain combines TRBV7-6 with TRBJ2-6; D may correspond to TRBD1 or TRBD2 (6 bases each). CDR1 is SGHVS and CDR2 is FNYEAQ in the germline V gene. This CDR3 comprises 15 residues. V was shortened by 4 bases and J by 2 bases, with 9 bases between the two germline ends. Written as DNA, the CDR3 is TGTGCCAGCAGCTCGGGGGCTCCTGGGGCCAACGTCCTGACTTTC. It specifies CASSSGAPGANVLTF.

V is TRBV11-2 and J is TRBJ2-2; no clear D. The germline V gene encodes CDR1 SGHAT and CDR2 FQNNGV. There are 17 residues in the CDR3. Trimming removed 0 bases from V and 7 bases from J, with 18 bases in between. CDR3 sequence reads: CASSLDPGRRLGGELFF. The CDR3, as DNA: TGTGCCAGCAGCTTAGATCCAGGACGTCGTTTGGGCGGGGAGCTGTTTTTT.

The V gene is TRBV6-5, the J gene TRBJ2-5; 8 bases agree with TRBD1. The germline CDR1 and CDR2 sequences are MNHEY and SVGAGI. Trimming at V came to 5 bases and at J to 4 bases, leaving 6 bases not matched to a gene. The CDR3 spans 14 residues. CDR3 region: CASSESRGRETQYF. DNA for the CDR3: TGTGCCAGCAGTGAGAGCAGGGGGCGAGAGACCCAGTACTTC.

The genes are TRBV5-6 and TRBJ2-7, with 7 bases identical to TRBD1. The CDR3 length is 17 residues. With V trimmed by 0 bases and J by 1 base, 10 bases remained unmatched. Germline V gene sequence: CDR1 SGHDT, CDR2 YYEEEE. DNA of the CDR3: TGTGCCAGCAGCTTGGATGGGTGGTCAGGGGGATCCTACGAGCAGTACTTC. It is translated as CASSLDGWSGGSYEQYF.

Comment on this clone: The junction does not match germline at one end; this may be a read error. The chain recombines TRBV7-7 with TRBJ2-2, with D possibly being TRBD1 (7 bases). CDR1 and CDR2 (germline): SSHAT, FNYEAQ (reference sequence). CDR3 length: 15 residues. The CDR3 loop is CASSLGRGETGELFF. CDR3 nucleotides: TGTGCTAGCAGCTTAGGCAGGGGGGAAACCGGGGAGCTGTTTTTT. Full variable domain (rest looked up from reference TRBV7-7 and TRBJ2-2): GAGVSQSPRYKVTKRGQDVTLRCDPISSHATLYWYQQALGQGPEFLTYFNYEAQPDKSGLPSDRFSAERPEGSISTLTIQRTEQRDSAMYRCASSLGRGETGELFFGEGSRLTVL.

This chain links TRBV7-6 with TRBJ2-7, with 9 nucleotides matching TRBD1. The CDR3 extends over 18 amino acids. J lost 2 bases, V lost 5 bases, and 16 bases had no gene match. Germline loops: CDR1 SGHVS, CDR2 FNYEAQ. For the CDR3, the DNA is TGTGCCAGCAGCCTGAACCCAAATTCCGGGACAGGGACCTACGAGCAGTACTTC. Translated: CASSLNPNSGTGTYEQYF.

The rearrangement links TRBV5-5 to TRBJ2-2; the match to TRBD1 covers 8 bases. Germline V CDR1 and CDR2: SGHKS, YYEKEE (reference sequence). After removal of 4 bases from V and 2 bases from J, the junction contained 7 bases not matched to a gene. This CDR3 has 16 amino acids. CDR3 in amino acids: CASSPTGVPNTGELFF. DNA of the CDR3: TGTGCCAGCAGCCCGACAGGGGTCCCAAACACCGGGGAGCTGTTTTTT.

This chain uses TRBV6-6 with TRBJ2-1, with 7 nucleotides matching TRBD1. Germline CDR1 MNHNY, CDR2 SVGAGI (reference sequence). The CDR3 has 13 amino acids. V dropped 5 bases and J dropped 8; count of bases not matched to a gene: 6. In DNA, the CDR3 is TGTGCCAGCAGTACCCGGACAGGCCATGAGCAGTTCTTC. This sequence encodes CASSTRTGHEQFF.